The 12 T cell receptor beta chains presented below share a single source sample, sequenced in a study of shared clonotypes between healthy human individuals. Positively selected for CCR7, the CD45RO-negative cells used as naive CD8 cells excluded terminally differentiated effector memory CD45RA+ cells. The method was immunoSEQ multiplex PCR; TCRdb's version includes in-frame clones alone and lacks a portion of them. The repertoire holds about 2,100,000 clones, with about 93% as singletons. The sequenced sample consisted of naive CD8+ T cells from PBMCs. The source is a man aged 18 to 30 in good health. Some clones in this sample may be carry-over from other donors' samples.

The chain couples TRBV27 to TRBJ2-3; a possible D gene is TRBD2 (7 bases). This CDR3 is built from 13 residues. Germline CDR1 MNHEY, CDR2 SMNVEV (reference sequence). The V gene lost 7 bases and the J gene lost 9 bases, with 17 bases spanning the gap. Written as DNA, the CDR3 is TGTGCCAGCACGCGAGGGGGGGAGCGGACGCAGTATTTT. The encoded protein is CASTRGGERTQYF.

This sequence joins TRBV7-9 and TRBJ1-1, with D possibly TRBD1 on 6 matching bases. Between the trimmed V and J ends, which lost 0 bases and 4 bases, there was a span of 9 bases. CDR1 is SEHNR and CDR2 is FQNEAQ in the germline V gene (reference sequence). This CDR3 has 14 residues. CDR3 residues: CASSLASGATEAFF. The DNA for the CDR3 is TGTGCCAGCAGCTTAGCTTCAGGGGCCACTGAAGCTTTCTTT.

The V gene is TRBV27, the J gene TRBJ2-1; 7 bases line up with TRBD2. This CDR3 is built from 15 residues. Trimming removed 7 bases from V and 0 bases from J; junction bases left unmatched: 6. Germline V lookup: CDR1 MNHEY, CDR2 SMNVEV (reference sequence). The CDR3 loop reads CASKKRGSSYNEQFF. For the CDR3, the DNA is TGTGCCAGCAAGAAGCGGGGCTCCTCCTACAATGAGCAGTTCTTC.

This sequence joins TRBV6-1 and TRBJ2-7, with D unclear. Per germline, CDR1 MNHNS and CDR2 SASEGT. Trimming stripped 5 bases from V and 3 bases from J, with 17 bases between. This CDR3 contains 15 residues. DNA of the CDR3: TGTGCCAGCAGTCACGTCCCGATCGCCTACTACGAGCAGTACTTC. This codes for CASSHVPIAYYEQYF.

The chain employs TRBV6-1 and TRBJ1-5; 12 bases line up with TRBD1. This CDR3 comprises 15 residues. J gave up 6 bases and V 8 bases, and 8 bases lay outside the gene matches. The germline V gene encodes CDR1 MNHNS and CDR2 SASEGT. The CDR3 DNA reads TGTGCCAGCTACCGGGACAGGGGGCAGGGTCAGCCCCAGCATTTT. Translating gives CASYRDRGQGQPQHF.

The V call is TRBV7-6, the J call TRBJ2-5, with 9 bases identical to TRBD2. The V and J ends lost 3 bases and 2 bases, in that order; junction bases with no gene match: 10. This CDR3 region has 17 residues. CDR1 is SGHVS, CDR2 FNYEAQ, per germline. CDR3 nucleotide sequence: TGTGCCAGCAGCTTGGGAGCGGGAGGCCCGGTACAAGAGACCCAGTACTTC. Protein product: CASSLGAGGPVQETQYF.

In DNA, the CDR3 is TGTGCCAGCAGTTTATCCCAGACAGGGGCCTCCTACGAGCAGTACTTC. It encodes CASSLSQTGASYEQYF. This chain uses TRBV27 with TRBJ2-7; 8 bases line up with TRBD1. V lost 0 bases and J lost 0; bases outside the gene matches: 4. CDR1 is MNHEY, CDR2 SMNVEV, per germline (reference sequence). This CDR3 has 16 residues.

V is TRBV7-2 and J is TRBJ2-1, with TRBD2 matching 13 bases. The CDR3 contains 15 residues. Per germline, CDR1 SGHTA and CDR2 FQGNSA. J gave up 8 bases and V 3 bases, and 4 bases lay outside the gene matches. The CDR3 DNA is TGTGCCAGCAGCTTCGTAACTAGCGGGAGGGATGAGCAGTTCTTC. This translates into CASSFVTSGRDEQFF.

CDR3 in amino acids: CASSQGRALAGLETQYF. CDR3 DNA: TGCGCCAGCAGCCAAGGGAGGGCACTAGCGGGTCTAGAGACCCAGTACTTC. This rearrangement joins TRBV4-1 to TRBJ2-5; 9 bases align to TRBD2. Trimming removed 1 base from V and 4 bases from J; junction bases left unmatched: 10. The CDR3 spans 17 residues. Germline CDR1 and CDR2: MGHRA and YSYEKL.

The chain carries TRBV6-5 and TRBJ1-3; D unresolved. The CDR3 covers 12 residues. V dropped 8 bases and J dropped 10 bases, with 15 bases sitting between them. Germline assignment: CDR1 MNHEY and CDR2 SVGAGI. CDR3: CASGRLKETIYF. The CDR3 region has the DNA TGTGCCAGCGGCAGGCTAAAGGAAACCATATATTTT.

The chain employs TRBV28 and TRBJ2-7; the D gene is possibly TRBD1 (6 bases). Germline V gene data show CDR1 as MDHEN and CDR2 as SYDVKM. The CDR3 length is 13 residues. V lost 6 bases, J lost 5 bases, and 14 bases lay in between. The CDR3 is CASRTQGSHEQYF. CDR3 in DNA: TGTGCCAGCAGAACGCAGGGGTCCCACGAGCAGTACTTC.

The V call is TRBV5-8, the J call TRBJ2-7; D is undetermined. The V end was cut by 2 bases, the J end by 5 bases, with 14 bases between. The CDR3 has 14 residues. The germline gives CDR1 SGHTS, CDR2 YDEGEE. The CDR3 spells CASSFFWGIDEQYF. The CDR3 DNA reads as TGTGCCAGCAGCTTCTTTTGGGGTATCGACGAGCAGTACTTC.